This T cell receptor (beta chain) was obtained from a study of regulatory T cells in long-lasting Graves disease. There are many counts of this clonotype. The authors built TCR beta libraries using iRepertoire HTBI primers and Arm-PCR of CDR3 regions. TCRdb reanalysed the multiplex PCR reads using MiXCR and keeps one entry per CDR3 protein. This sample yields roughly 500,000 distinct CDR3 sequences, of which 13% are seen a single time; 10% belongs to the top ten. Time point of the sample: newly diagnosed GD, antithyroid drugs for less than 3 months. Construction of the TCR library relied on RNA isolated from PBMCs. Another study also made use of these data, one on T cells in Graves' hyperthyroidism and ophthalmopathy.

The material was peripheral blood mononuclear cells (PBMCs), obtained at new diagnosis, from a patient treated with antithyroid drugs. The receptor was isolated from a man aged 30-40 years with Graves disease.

CDR3 sequence: CASSAAGGGGELFF. CDR3 DNA: TGTGCCAGCAGCGCCGCAGGGGGCGGCGGGGAGCTGTTTTTT. The rearrangement joins TRBV7-2 to TRBJ2-2; 8 nucleotides line up with TRBD1. V trimming: 5 bases; J trimming: 7 bases; junction bases outside the gene matches: 6. CDR3 size: 14 residues. Germline lookup yields CDR1 SGHTA and CDR2 FQGNSA.